This entry lists 25 T cell receptor beta chains sequenced from one sample in a study of blood T cell repertoires in COVID-19. Produced via immunoSEQ multiplex PCR; TCRdb's table is partial and in-frame only. This table has 150,000 to 200,000 clones, around 80% appearing once. The sequenced material came from peripheral blood. The source of these receptors is a woman of 80 years or more with active or convalescent COVID-19.

The chain links TRBV4-2 to TRBJ2-3; 7 bases match TRBD2. CDR1 is LGHNA, CDR2 YNFKEQ, per germline. This CDR3 contains 15 residues. V lost 4 bases to trimming and J lost 4 bases; unmatched junction nucleotides: 8. The CDR3, as DNA: TGTGCCAGCAGCCCCCGAGCGACTAGCCCAGATACGCAGTATTTT. This encodes CASSPRATSPDTQYF.

This chain joins TRBV5-1 and TRBJ1-5; 8 bases line up with TRBD1. Germline CDR1 is SGHRS and CDR2 is YFSETQ. The CDR3 runs 16 residues. J was trimmed by 2 bases and V by 0 bases; bases with no gene match: 4. CDR3 coding DNA: TGCGCCAGCAGCTTGGGGGTGGACAGGGGCAATCAGCCCCAGCATTTT. The encoded protein is CASSLGVDRGNQPQHF.

The J gene is TRBJ1-2, the V gene TRBV2; no firm D call. This CDR3 spans 12 amino acids. V was clipped by 7 bases and J by 5 bases, with 11 bases between them. Germline CDR1 is SNHLY and CDR2 is FYNNEI. CDR3 loop: CASKLDGYGYTF. Written as DNA, the CDR3 is TGTGCCAGCAAATTAGATGGTTATGGCTACACCTTC.

V usage is TRBV2 and J usage is TRBJ1-5; D is undetermined. V lost 1 base and J lost 5, with 9 bases in between. The germline V gene has CDR1 SNHLY and CDR2 FYNNEI. The CDR3 runs 14 residues. In DNA, the CDR3 is TGTGCCAGCAGTGAAGAGCGGAACTATCAGCCCCAGCATTTT. Translated, it gives CASSEERNYQPQHF.

The chain links TRBV5-8 to TRBJ2-3; possible D gene TRBD2, 6 bases. The germline gives CDR1 SGHTS, CDR2 YDEGEE. The ends were cut back, 4 bases at V and 2 bases at J, with 11 bases in the middle. CDR3 length equals 14 residues. CDR3: CASSRGLITDTQYF. The CDR3 nucleotides read TGTGCCAGCAGCCGGGGACTTATCACAGATACGCAGTATTTT.

The V gene is TRBV6-5, the J gene TRBJ2-2, with D unclear. Deletions cut 0 bases from V and 7 bases from J, with 12 bases between. The CDR3 sequence is 15 residues long. Germline V gene data show CDR1 as MNHEY and CDR2 as SVGAGI. CDR3 nucleotides: TGTGCCAGCAGTTACTCACCCTTCCACAACGGGGAGCTGTTTTTT. Encoded protein: CASSYSPFHNGELFF.

This clone was recorded only once. The genes are TRBV19 and TRBJ2-7; 9 bases are a match to TRBD2. The CDR3 covers 15 residues. The germline CDR1 and CDR2 sequences are LNHDA and SQIVND (reference sequence). Germline trimming cut 5 bases from V and 1 base from J; bases unmatched to any gene: 6. The CDR3 spells CASSEGLAFSYEQYF. CDR3 coding DNA: TGTGCCAGTAGTGAGGGACTAGCATTTTCCTACGAGCAGTACTTC.

The CDR3 DNA reads TGTGCCAGCAGCCGGACAGGGAACACCGGGGAGCTGTTTTTT. Its translation: CASSRTGNTGELFF. This chain joins TRBV14 and TRBJ2-2; 7 positions agree with TRBD1. The CDR3 totals 14 residues. The V segment lost 4 bases and the J segment 1 base; nucleotides outside the gene matches: 0. Germline V gene lookup returns CDR1 SGHDN and CDR2 FVKESK.

In its sample, this clone was seen once. The V call is TRBV6-6, the J call TRBJ1-3; D may be TRBD1 (5 bases). The CDR3 covers 13 residues. Trimming cost V 6 bases and J 5 bases, with 11 bases left between them. Germline V CDR1 and CDR2: MNHNY, SVGAGI (reference sequence). The DNA of the CDR3 is TGTGCCAGCAGCCGAGGGGCCAGAAACACCATATATTTT. It translates to CASSRGARNTIYF.

This rearrangement joins TRBV7-2 to TRBJ2-7; 7 nucleotides agree with TRBD1. V shed 6 bases and J 0 bases; nucleotides not matched to a gene: 5. The CDR3 has 14 residues. CDR1 SGHTA and CDR2 FQGNSA come from the germline V gene. CDR3 region: CASRVDRSSYEQYF. CDR3 nucleotides: TGTGCCAGCAGGGTGGACAGGAGCTCCTACGAGCAGTACTTC.

The V gene is TRBV4-2, the J gene TRBJ1-2, with 10 bases identical to TRBD1. Germline CDR1 and CDR2: LGHNA and YNFKEQ. The CDR3 spans 16 residues. Trimming cost V 1 base and J 6 bases; bases outside gene matches: 8. The CDR3 DNA is TGTGCCAGCAGCCAAGGGGACAGGGGAACGCTCCATGGCTACACCTTC. It codes for CASSQGDRGTLHGYTF.

This clone showed up just a few times. This sequence joins TRBV27 and TRBJ1-2; D ambiguous. Germline CDR1 reads MNHEY; CDR2 reads SMNVEV (reference sequence). V lost 2 bases and J lost 8, with 21 bases in between. CDR3 size: 16 residues. For the CDR3, the DNA is TGTGCCAGCAGTTTAGAGGGTTCGGGCAGCTTGGGGGGCTACACCTTC. As protein: CASSLEGSGSLGGYTF.

This clone was seen more than once but under ten times. The chain is built from TRBV28 and TRBJ1-1, with 9 nucleotides matching TRBD1. The CDR3 runs 15 residues. V lost 5 bases and J lost 4; bases outside the gene matches: 8. Germline-derived CDR1 and CDR2 are MDHEN and SYDVKM. CDR3 protein: CASSRDRVMGTEAFF. CDR3 bases: TGTGCCAGCAGTCGGGACAGGGTGATGGGCACTGAAGCTTTCTTT.

The V gene is TRBV6-2 or TRBV6-3, the J gene TRBJ2-6; tentative D call: TRBD2 (6 bases). This CDR3 is built from 18 residues. CDR1 and CDR2 from the germline V gene are MNHEY and SVGEGT. V dropped 2 bases and J dropped 4 bases, with 18 bases sitting between them. The CDR3 nucleotides are TGTGCCAGCAGTTACACGCGTTTGGGGGGAACCGGGGCCAACGTCCTGACTTTC. Translating it yields CASSYTRLGGTGANVLTF.

The chain employs TRBV10-2 and TRBJ1-6; maybe TRBD1 (5 bases). V lost 4 bases to trimming and J lost 3 bases, with 13 bases between them. The V gene's germline CDR1 is WSHSY and CDR2 SAAADI. CDR3 size: 16 residues. This CDR3 reads CASSVGDSSYNSPLHF. The CDR3 DNA reads as TGCGCCAGCAGTGTTGGCGACAGCAGCTATAATTCACCCCTCCACTTT.

This chain joins TRBV2 and TRBJ2-1, with TRBD2 as a possible D gene (5 bases). V shed 6 bases and J shed 9 bases, with 12 bases lying between them. In germline, CDR1 is SNHLY, CDR2 FYNNEI. CDR3 length: 12 residues. For the CDR3, the DNA is TGTGCCAGCAGGGCCCTAGGGAGTGAGCAGTTCTTC. Amino acid sequence: CASRALGSEQFF.

Here the CDR3 DNA reads TGTGCCAGCAGCTTGGACCGACTAGCGGCCTTAATGGATACGCAGTATTTT. Translation: CASSLDRLAALMDTQYF. The V and J genes are TRBV7-8 and TRBJ2-3; TRBD2 matches at 9 bases. The J segment lost 6 bases and the V segment lost 3 bases, leaving 13 bases of the junction unmatched. The germline V gene encodes CDR1 SGHVS and CDR2 FQNEAQ. This CDR3 is built from 17 residues. The whole variable domain, remainder taken from reference TRBV7-8 and TRBJ2-3, is GAGVSQSPRYKVAKRGQDVALRCDPISGHVSLFWYQQALGQGPEFLTYFQNEAQLDKSGLPSDRFFAERPEGSVSTLKIQRTQQEDSAVYLCASSLDRLAALMDTQYFGPGTRLTVL.

The V call is TRBV6-1, the J call TRBJ1-1; D is possibly TRBD1 (5 bases). Germline CDR1 MNHNS, CDR2 SASEGT. Trimming cost V 5 bases and J 4 bases, with 17 bases left between them. The CDR3 has 15 residues. In nucleotides, the CDR3 is TGTGCCAGCAGTCCAGAGCAGGGTTTTTTCACTGAAGCTTTCTTT. Its translation: CASSPEQGFFTEAFF.

This clone was counted many times. The chain links TRBV6-5 to TRBJ1-3, with D possibly being TRBD1 (5 bases). Germline V CDR1 and CDR2: MNHEY, SVGAGI. The ends were cut back, 11 bases at V and 0 bases at J, with 11 bases in the middle. The CDR3 runs 13 residues. The CDR3 DNA reads as TGTGCCTCGTGGAGGGGCTCTGGAAACACCATATATTTT. This sequence encodes CASWRGSGNTIYF.

V and J are TRBV6-1 and TRBJ1-5; 8 positions match TRBD1. The junction had 4 bases not matched to a gene; V was cut back by 5 bases and J by 1 base. CDR1 and CDR2 (germline): MNHNS, SASEGT. The CDR3 contains 15 residues. The CDR3 coding sequence is TGTGCCAGCAGTAAGCGACAGGGGAGCAATCAGCCCCAGCATTTT. Its translation is CASSKRQGSNQPQHF.

This chain links TRBV27 with TRBJ1-2, with no clear D. Per germline, CDR1 MNHEY and CDR2 SMNVEV (reference sequence). V lost 5 bases and J 6 bases, leaving 10 bases between the germline ends. The CDR3 is 12 amino acids. The CDR3 DNA reads TGTGCCAGCAGTAGTGGGCCTCATGGCTACACCTTC. This sequence encodes CASSSGPHGYTF.

The rearrangement uses TRBV3-1 (or the pseudogene TRBV3-2) and TRBJ1-5, with D hard to call. Trimming removed 1 base from V and 9 bases from J, with 10 bases in between. The CDR3 loop spans 13 amino acids. Per the germline V gene, CDR1 is LGHDT and CDR2 is YNNKEL (reference sequence). The CDR3 DNA is TGTGCCAGCAGCCAAGGAGGACTAATGCCCCAGCATTTT. It translates to CASSQGGLMPQHF.

This clone was seen just once. The chain carries TRBV11-2 and TRBJ1-1; D unresolved. CDR1 is SGHAT and CDR2 is FQNNGV in the germline V gene. The length of the CDR3 is 13 residues. V was cut by 6 bases and J by 0 bases, with 8 bases left in between. This CDR3 reads CASRKYLNTEAFF. The CDR3 DNA is TGTGCCAGCAGAAAATATTTGAACACTGAAGCTTTCTTT. The full variable domain, with the rest looked up from reference TRBV11-2 and TRBJ1-1, is EAGVAQSPRYKIIEKRQSVAFWCNPISGHATLYWYQQILGQGPKLLIQFQNNGVVDDSQLPKDRFSAERLKGVDSTLKIQPAKLEDSAVYLCASRKYLNTEAFFGQGTRLTVV.

The chain links TRBV5-1 to TRBJ1-6, with a possible D match to TRBD1 (5 bases). The CDR3 is 15 amino acids. CDR1 and CDR2 (germline): SGHRS, YFSETQ. Trimming shortened V by 0 bases and J by 9 bases, and 13 bases separated the two germline ends. The CDR3 loop is CASSLAWQGVSPLHF. CDR3 DNA: TGCGCCAGCAGCTTGGCTTGGCAGGGTGTTTCACCCCTCCACTTT.

The CDR3 is CASSSETGGRGYGYTF. In DNA form, the CDR3 reads TGTGCCAGCAGCTCCGAGACAGGGGGAAGGGGCTATGGCTACACCTTC. The rearrangement links TRBV11-2 to TRBJ1-2, with 9 bases identical to TRBD1. The CDR3 runs 16 residues. Per the germline V gene, CDR1 is SGHAT and CDR2 is FQNNGV. V gave up 4 bases and J gave up 4 bases; unmatched junction bases: 10.